What follows is one T cell receptor beta chain and its context. Its specificity is unknown. The data were obtained in a study of cytomegalovirus exposure and HLA in healthy donors. Study-wide context: The same platform used for the 666 first-cohort repertoires was also used for the approximately 120 validation repertoires, as a later analysis reported.

Points from the study as a whole: CMV antigen specificity of a few CMV-associated chains was confirmed in vitro. The tendency of first-cohort TCR clusters to co-occur in the 120 or so validation repertoires was identified by a subsequent analysis. A list of about 160 TCR beta chains associated with cytomegalovirus was given.

Sequencing used immunoSEQ multiplex PCR; TCRdb keeps in-frame clones, though not all of them. The table lists 120,000 to 150,000 clones, over 80% of them singletons. The sample consisted of PBMCs. The receptor was isolated from a young man in good health and CMV-seropositive.

In DNA, the CDR3 is TGTGCCTGGTCCCCGCTACAGGAATGGAAGGAAGCTTTCTTT. This gives the protein CAWSPLQEWKEAFF. The rearrangement links TRBV30 to TRBJ1-1, with D perhaps matching TRBD1 (5 bases). Trimming stripped 5 bases from V and 8 bases from J, with 21 bases between. The germline V gene encodes CDR1 GTSNPN and CDR2 SVGIG (reference sequence). This CDR3 spans 14 amino acids.